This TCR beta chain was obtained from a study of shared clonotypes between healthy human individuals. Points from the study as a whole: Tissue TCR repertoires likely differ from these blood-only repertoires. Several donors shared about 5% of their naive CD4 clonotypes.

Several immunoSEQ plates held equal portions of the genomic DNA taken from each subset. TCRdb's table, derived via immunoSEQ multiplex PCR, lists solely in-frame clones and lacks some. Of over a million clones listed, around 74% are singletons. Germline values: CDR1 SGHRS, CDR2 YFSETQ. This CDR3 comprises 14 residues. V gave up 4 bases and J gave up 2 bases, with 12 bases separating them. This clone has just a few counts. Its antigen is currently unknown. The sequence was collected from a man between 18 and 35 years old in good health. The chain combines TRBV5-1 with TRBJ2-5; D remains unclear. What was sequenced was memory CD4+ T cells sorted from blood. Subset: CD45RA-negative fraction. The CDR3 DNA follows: TGCGCCAGCAGCCCCTATCCCTGGCAAGAGACCCAGTACTTC. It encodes CASSPYPWQETQYF.